These T cell receptor beta chains were read from a single sample in a study of response to subunit inactivated influenza vaccine. MiXCR, applied by TCRdb to the RT-PCR reads, yields one record per CDR3 protein. The sample has about half a million distinct CDR3 sequences; approximately 7.1% are singletons. Sequenced material: PBMCs from blood, taken less than 30 months after vaccination. The receptor source for this set is a man aged 50 to 75 who received an inactivated influenza vaccine. The CDR3 runs from the conserved cysteine through the conserved F or W. A D gene is named only where the DNA matches it firmly. The size field is filled for only some rows; it gives once, few, many or a size class.

size,length,V,D,J,CDR3,DNA
few,15,TRBV4-3,-,TRBJ2-7,CASSQSFGGTYEQYF,TGCGCCAGCAGCCAATCTTTCGGCGGAACCTACGAGCAGTACTTC
few,14,TRBV20-1,-,TRBJ1-1,CSASRTSKTTEAFF,TGCAGTGCTAGCCGGACATCAAAAACCACTGAAGCTTTCTTT
few,14,TRBV10-3,TRBD1,TRBJ2-7,CAISDEGAPGEQYF,TGTGCCATCAGTGATGAGGGGGCGCCTGGCGAGCAGTACTTC
many,14,TRBV3-1,-,TRBJ2-5,CASSQGQTPETQYF,TGTGCCAGCAGCCAAGGACAGACTCCGGAGACCCAGTACTTC
-,15,TRBV7-2,TRBD1,TRBJ1-6,CASSLVNRGNSPLHF,TGTGCCAGCAGCTTAGTTAACAGGGGAAATTCACCCCTCCACTTT
few,15,TRBV6-2/TRBV6-3,TRBD2,TRBJ2-3,CASSLAGLRGDTQYF,TGTGCCAGCAGCCTAGCGGGATTAAGGGGAGATACGCAGTATTTT
-,14,TRBV18,TRBD2,TRBJ2-7,CASSPREGSYEQYF,TGTGCCAGCTCACCCCGGGAGGGATCCTACGAGCAGTACTTC
many,15,TRBV20-1,TRBD1,TRBJ1-1,CRALPGQHMNTEAFF,TGCAGGGCCTTGCCGGGACAGCACATGAACACTGAAGCTTTCTTT
many,14,TRBV6-1,TRBD2,TRBJ2-5,CASSRSGQQETQYF,TGTGCCAGCAGCCGTAGCGGGCAGCAAGAGACCCAGTACTTC
-,14,TRBV7-2,-,TRBJ2-5,CASSLADFGETQYF,TGTGCCAGCAGCTTAGCGGACTTTGGGGAGACCCAGTACTTC
many,17,TRBV4-3,TRBD1,TRBJ1-2,CASSQRLGTGDNYGYTF,TGCGCCAGCAGCCAGAGATTAGGGACAGGGGATAACTATGGCTACACCTTC
few,13,TRBV18,-,TRBJ1-1,CASSPSPGGEAFF,TGTGCCAGCTCACCATCCCCAGGTGGTGAAGCTTTCTTT
few,10,TRBV29-1,-,TRBJ1-2,CSVEGNGYTF,TGCAGCGTTGAGGGCAATGGCTACACCTTC
-,14,TRBV2,-,TRBJ2-2,CASSDVGNTGELFF,TGTGCCAGCAGTGACGTGGGAAACACCGGGGAGCTGTTTTTT
few,15,TRBV20-1,TRBD2,TRBJ2-5,CSARDTGGRGETQYF,TGCAGTGCTAGAGATACTGGAGGGAGGGGAGAGACCCAGTACTTC
few,16,TRBV7-8,-,TRBJ2-1,CASSSAPGRSYNEQFF,TGTGCCAGCAGCTCCGCCCCCGGCAGGTCCTACAATGAGCAGTTCTTC
-,15,TRBV13,TRBD2,TRBJ2-7,CASSLGGSGRTVQYF,TGTGCCAGCAGCTTAGGAGGAAGCGGGAGGACCGTGCAGTACTTC
many,15,TRBV29-1,TRBD2,TRBJ2-1,CSVRLPGGWLDEQFF,TGCAGCGTACGACTCCCGGGGGGATGGTTAGATGAGCAGTTCTTC